One and the same sample provided the 8 T cell receptor beta chains below, sequenced in a study of cytotoxic CD8 clonotypes in ibrutinib-treated CLL. TCRdb's copy holds only in-frame clones and misses some; the assay was immunoSEQ multiplex PCR. The repertoire consists of about 250,000 clones, with about three quarters occurring once and the leading ten covering 15% to 17%. Sequenced material: PBMCs, taken after 24 months of ibrutinib treatment. The receptors originated from a human donor with chronic lymphocytic leukemia.

The chain joins TRBV6-6 to TRBJ2-7; 9 nucleotides line up with TRBD2. CDR1 MNHNY and CDR2 SVGAGI come from the germline V gene (reference sequence). The ends lost 0 bases at V and 3 bases at J; junction bases unmatched: 0. The CDR3 covers 14 residues. The CDR3 nucleotides are TGTGCCAGCAGTTACTCTAGCGGGGGCTACGAGCAGTACTTC. Encoded protein: CASSYSSGGYEQYF.

The rearrangement uses TRBV6-5 and TRBJ2-7; D is possibly TRBD2 (5 bases). V lost 8 bases and J 4 bases, leaving 9 bases between the germline ends. The CDR3 runs to 11 residues. From germline, CDR1 is MNHEY and CDR2 SVGAGI. DNA for the CDR3: TGTGCCAGCCGGACGGGGTACGAGCAGTACTTC. This codes for CASRTGYEQYF.

V and J are TRBV5-1 and TRBJ2-5; D is perhaps TRBD1 or TRBD2 (5 bases each). The germline CDR1 and CDR2 sequences are SGHRS and YFSETQ. The CDR3 spans 15 residues. Trimming took off 1 base at V and 0 bases at J, with 10 bases between the two ends. The CDR3 DNA reads TGCGCCAGCAGCTTGACAGGACTGAACCAAGAGACCCAGTACTTC. Translating it yields CASSLTGLNQETQYF.

This clone has only one observation. The same CDR3 arises from other DNA sequences in this sample as well. The V call is TRBV7-9, the J call TRBJ2-1; 7 nucleotides match TRBD1. CDR1 is SEHNR, CDR2 FQNEAQ, per germline (reference sequence). This CDR3 is 15 amino acids long. After removal of 5 bases from V and 4 bases from J, the junction contained 8 bases not matched to a gene. CDR3 loop: CASSPRDSAYNEQFF. Here the CDR3 DNA reads TGTGCCAGCAGCCCTCGGGACAGTGCTTACAATGAGCAGTTCTTC.

The chain couples TRBV14 to TRBJ2-3; D may be TRBD2 (6 bases). Germline V gives CDR1 SGHDN, CDR2 FVKESK. V lost 4 bases and J lost 1, with 15 bases in between. CDR3 length equals 16 residues. The chain's CDR3 is CASSRHLGGRTDTQYF. The CDR3 region has the DNA TGTGCCAGCAGCCGACACTTGGGGGGTCGCACAGATACGCAGTATTTT.

The chain employs TRBV25-1 and TRBJ2-1, with D maybe TRBD2 (7 bases). CDR3 size: 16 residues. CDR1 is MGHDK and CDR2 is SYGVNS in the germline V gene. V dropped 1 base and J dropped 4 bases, with 14 bases sitting between them. This chain's CDR3 is CASSEWGGLGYNEQFF. As DNA, the CDR3 is TGTGCCAGCAGTGAATGGGGGGGGCTCGGGTACAATGAGCAGTTCTTC. Together with reference TRBV25-1 and TRBJ2-1, the CDR3 gives the full variable domain: EADIYQTPRYLVIGTGKKITLECSQTMGHDKMYWYQQDPGMELHLIHYSYGVNSTEKGDLSSESTVSRIRTEHFPLTLESARPSHTSQYLCASSEWGGLGYNEQFFGPGTRLTVL.

This rearrangement joins TRBV5-1 to TRBJ2-7, with 7 bases fitting TRBD2. The CDR3 has 13 amino acids. The ends lost 3 bases at V and 7 bases at J; junction bases unmatched: 7. Germline V CDR1 and CDR2: SGHRS, YFSETQ. The chain's CDR3 is CASSSGGGLEQYF. In DNA form, the CDR3 reads TGCGCCAGCAGCTCGGGGGGAGGGCTGGAGCAGTACTTC.

The DNA for the CDR3 is TGTGCCAGCAGTTCTGGTTATCAGGTGACAGGGGGTGGCTACACCTTC. This encodes CASSSGYQVTGGGYTF. V usage is TRBV28 and J usage is TRBJ1-2; 9 positions match TRBD1. In germline, CDR1 is MDHEN, CDR2 SYDVKM. The ends lost 4 bases at V and 7 bases at J; junction bases unmatched: 13. The CDR3 covers 16 residues.